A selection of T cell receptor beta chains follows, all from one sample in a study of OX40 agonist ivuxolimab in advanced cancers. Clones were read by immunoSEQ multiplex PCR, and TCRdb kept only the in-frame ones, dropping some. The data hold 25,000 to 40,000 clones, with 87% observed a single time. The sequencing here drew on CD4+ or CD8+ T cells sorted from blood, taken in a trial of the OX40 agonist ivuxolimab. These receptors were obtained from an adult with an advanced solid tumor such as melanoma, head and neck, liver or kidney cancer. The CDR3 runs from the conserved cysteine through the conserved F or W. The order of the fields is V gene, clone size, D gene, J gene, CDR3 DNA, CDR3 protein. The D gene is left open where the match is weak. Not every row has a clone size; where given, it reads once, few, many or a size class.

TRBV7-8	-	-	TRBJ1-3	TGTGCCAGCAGCTTAGCTGGGGCTGGAAACACCATATATTTT	CASSLAGAGNTIYF
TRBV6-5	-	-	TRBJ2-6	TGTGCCAGCAGTCCCCGGGAGACCGGGGCCAACGTCCTGACTTTC	CASSPRETGANVLTF
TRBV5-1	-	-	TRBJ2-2	TGCGCCAGCAGCTTTGGGCAGGACATTTACACCGGGGAGCTGTTTTTT	CASSFGQDIYTGELFF
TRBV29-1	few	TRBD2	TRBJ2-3	TGCAGCGTCCCGACTAGCGGGGTTGCAGATACGCAGTATTTT	CSVPTSGVADTQYF
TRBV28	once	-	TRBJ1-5	TGTGCCAGCAGTTTCCGACAGCCGGGTCAGCCCCAGCATTTT	CASSFRQPGQPQHF
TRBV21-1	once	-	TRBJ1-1	TGTGCCAGCACCCCCCTATCCGCCGGGCAAGACACTGAAGCTTTCTTT	CASTPLSAGQDTEAFF
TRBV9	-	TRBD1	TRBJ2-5	TGTGCCAGCAGCGTAGGATCCAGGGGGATCCAAGAGACCCAGTACTTC	CASSVGSRGIQETQYF
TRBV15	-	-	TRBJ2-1	TGTGCCACCAGCACCGTACGTGAGACACGGCACAATGAGCAGTTCTTC	CATSTVRETRHNEQFF
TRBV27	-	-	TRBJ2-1	TGTGCCAGCAGTCCAGGGACATTTACCTACAATGAGCAGTTCTTC	CASSPGTFTYNEQFF
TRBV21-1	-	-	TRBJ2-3	TGTGCCAGCAGCCGTCCCGGGACAACAAGCACAGATACGCAGTATTTT	CASSRPGTTSTDTQYF
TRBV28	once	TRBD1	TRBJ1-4	TGTGCCAGCAGTTTCCCCGGGACAGGGTTCGAAAAACTGTTTTTT	CASSFPGTGFEKLFF
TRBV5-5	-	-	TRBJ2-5	TGTGCCAGCAGCTTGGTACGCAGTCACATTCAAGAGACCCAGTACTTC	CASSLVRSHIQETQYF
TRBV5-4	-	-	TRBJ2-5	TGTGCCAGCAGCTTCGCAGAGACCCAGTACTTC	CASSFAETQYF
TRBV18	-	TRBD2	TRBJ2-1	TGTGCCAGCTCACCTCTAGCGGGAGTTGGGAATGAGCAGTTCTTC	CASSPLAGVGNEQFF
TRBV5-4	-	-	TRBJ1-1	TGTGCCAGCACCTTTGGGGCAAATCCGAACACTGAAGCTTTCTTT	CASTFGANPNTEAFF
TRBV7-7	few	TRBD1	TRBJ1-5	TGTGCTAGCAGCCAGGACAGGGAGGATAGCAATCAGCCCCAGCATTTT	CASSQDREDSNQPQHF
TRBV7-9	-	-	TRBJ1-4	TGTGCCAGCAGCCCACCTTGGGGTTGGGTCAATGAAAAACTGTTTTTT	CASSPPWGWVNEKLFF
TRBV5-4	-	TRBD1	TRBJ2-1	TGTGCCAGCAGGACGGGGACAGCTGACTCCTACAATGAGCAGTTCTTC	CASRTGTADSYNEQFF
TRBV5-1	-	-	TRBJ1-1	TGCGCCAGCAGCTTGGGCCTGGGGATGAACACTGAAGCTTTCTTT	CASSLGLGMNTEAFF
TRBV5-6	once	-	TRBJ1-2	TGTGCCAGCAGCTTGGGGAATAACTATGGCTACACCTTC	CASSLGNNYGYTF
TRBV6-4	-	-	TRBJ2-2	TGTGCCAGCAGTGACTCGATCGGCTCCCGGGGCACCGGGGAGCTGTTTTTT	CASSDSIGSRGTGELFF
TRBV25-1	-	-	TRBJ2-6	TGTGCCAGCGGGAGAGGTGCCTCTGGGGCCAACGTCCTGACTTTC	CASGRGASGANVLTF
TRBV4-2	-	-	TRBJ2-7	TGTGCCAGCAGCCAAGGAACGGAAGGCGCCTACGAGCAGTACTTC	CASSQGTEGAYEQYF
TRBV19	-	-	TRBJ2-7	TGTGCCAGTAGAGTGGGTGCCCTGGGCCCCTACGAGCAGTACTTC	CASRVGALGPYEQYF
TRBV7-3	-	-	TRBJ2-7	TGTGCCAGCAGCTTATACAGGTTTGACGAGCAGTACTTC	CASSLYRFDEQYF
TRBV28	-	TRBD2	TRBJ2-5	TGTGCCAGCAGCGAGACTAGCGGGAGGGGGGGGCCCCAAGAGACCCAGTACTTC	CASSETSGRGGPQETQYF
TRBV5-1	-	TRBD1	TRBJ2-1	TGCGCCAGCAGCTTTACCGACAGGGCCCTACCGATTGAGCAGTTCTTC	CASSFTDRALPIEQFF
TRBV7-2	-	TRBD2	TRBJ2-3	TGTGCCAGCAGCTTAGAAGTTATGGGACTAGCGGGAGATACGCAGTATTTT	CASSLEVMGLAGDTQYF
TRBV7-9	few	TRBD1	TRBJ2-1	TGTGCCAGCAGCTTAGTGAGACAGGGATACAATGAGCAGTTCTTC	CASSLVRQGYNEQFF
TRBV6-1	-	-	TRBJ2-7	TGTGCCAGCAGTGAATCCACGAGACTCCTCTCCTACGAGCAGTACTTC	CASSESTRLLSYEQYF
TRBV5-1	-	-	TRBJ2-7	TGCGCCAGCAGCTTGGTTACAGGGCTGGACGAGCAGTACTTC	CASSLVTGLDEQYF
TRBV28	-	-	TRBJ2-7	TGTGCCAGCTCTCGGAGGGATTCCTACGAGCAGTACTTC	CASSRRDSYEQYF
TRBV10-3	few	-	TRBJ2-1	TGTGCCATCAGTGAGCCAAGTACAGGATTAGACAATGAGCAGTTCTTC	CAISEPSTGLDNEQFF
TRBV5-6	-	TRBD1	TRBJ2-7	TGTGCCAGCAGCTTGGTGGACAGGGGGCTCAACGAGCAGTACTTC	CASSLVDRGLNEQYF
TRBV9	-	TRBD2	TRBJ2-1	TGTGCCAGCAGCGTAGTTCCGCGGGGGGGGAACAATGAGCAGTTCTTC	CASSVVPRGGNNEQFF
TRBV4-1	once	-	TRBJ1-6	TGCGCCAGCAGCCAATGGAGCCCCGCGGATTCACCCCTCCACTTT	CASSQWSPADSPLHF
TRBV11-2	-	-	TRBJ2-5	TGTGCCAGCAGTCCGAGTAGAGGCGGCCAAGAGACCCAGTACTTC	CASSPSRGGQETQYF
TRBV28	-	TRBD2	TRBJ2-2	TGTGCCAGCAGTACCGGGAGGGCCCACACCGGGGAGCTGTTTTTT	CASSTGRAHTGELFF
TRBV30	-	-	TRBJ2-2	TGTGCCTGGACCGAAGGAGGGGTAAACGGGGAGCTGTTTTTT	CAWTEGGVNGELFF
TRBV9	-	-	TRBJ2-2	TGTGCCAGCAGCGTAGCGGGCGGGGAGCTGTTTTTT	CASSVAGGELFF
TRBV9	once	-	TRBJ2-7	TGTGCCAGCAGCGTAGCCGAGGGGTTGTACGACGAGCAGTACTTC	CASSVAEGLYDEQYF
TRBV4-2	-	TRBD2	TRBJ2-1	TGTGCCAGCAGCCAAGATAGGGGTGGGCTAGCGGACTACAATGAGCAGTTCTTC	CASSQDRGGLADYNEQFF
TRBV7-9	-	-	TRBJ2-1	TGTGCCAGCAGCTTAGAAACGCCGTGGGAGCTACCCTACAATGAGCAGTTCTTC	CASSLETPWELPYNEQFF
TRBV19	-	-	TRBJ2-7	TGTGCCAGTAGTACCCTAGGGGTCCCCTACGAGCAGTACTTC	CASSTLGVPYEQYF
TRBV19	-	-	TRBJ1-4	TGTGCCAGTAGAGAACAGCACATATTCGATGAAAAACTGTTTTTT	CASREQHIFDEKLFF